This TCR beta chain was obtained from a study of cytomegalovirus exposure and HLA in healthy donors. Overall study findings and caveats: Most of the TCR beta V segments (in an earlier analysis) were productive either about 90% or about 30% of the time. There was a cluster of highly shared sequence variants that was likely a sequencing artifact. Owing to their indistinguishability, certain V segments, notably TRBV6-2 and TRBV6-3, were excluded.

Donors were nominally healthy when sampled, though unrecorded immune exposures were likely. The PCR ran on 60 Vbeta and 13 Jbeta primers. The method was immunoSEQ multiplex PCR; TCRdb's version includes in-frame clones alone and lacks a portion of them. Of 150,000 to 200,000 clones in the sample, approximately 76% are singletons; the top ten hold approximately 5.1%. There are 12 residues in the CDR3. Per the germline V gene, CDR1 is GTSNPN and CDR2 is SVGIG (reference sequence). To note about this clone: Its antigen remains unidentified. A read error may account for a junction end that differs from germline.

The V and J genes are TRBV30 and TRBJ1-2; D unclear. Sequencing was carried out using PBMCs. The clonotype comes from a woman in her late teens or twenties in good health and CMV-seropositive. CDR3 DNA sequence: TGTGCCTGGAGGGCGCCCGAGGCCCTCTCCTTCTTC. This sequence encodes CAWRAPEALSFF.